Presented here are 7 T cell receptor beta chains from one specimen sequenced in a study of blood T cell repertoires in COVID-19. Method: immunoSEQ multiplex PCR; TCRdb's copy keeps in-frame clones and lacks some. The table has over 200,000 clones, 80% to 90% seen once. Sample: PBMCs or T cells enriched from blood (not recorded which). The receptors come from a woman aged 50 to 65 who had recovered from COVID-19.

The gene calls are TRBV28 and TRBJ1-5; tentative D call: TRBD1 (5 bases). There are 15 residues in the CDR3. CDR1 and CDR2 (germline): MDHEN, SYDVKM. Between the trimmed V and J ends, which lost 3 bases and 4 bases, there was a span of 13 bases. The CDR3: CASSFAPKGNQPQHF. CDR3 coding DNA: TGTGCCAGCAGTTTCGCGCCCAAGGGGAATCAGCCCCAGCATTTT.

This chain connects TRBV5-1 to TRBJ1-5; 8 positions agree with TRBD1. The CDR3 is 15 residues long. Per the germline V gene, CDR1 is SGHRS and CDR2 is YFSETQ. V trimming: 4 bases; J trimming: 2 bases; junction bases outside the gene matches: 5. The CDR3 protein is CASSTGQGGNQPQHF. The CDR3 DNA follows: TGCGCCAGCAGCACAGGACAGGGCGGCAATCAGCCCCAGCATTTT.

The chain's CDR3 is CASSQGEGLRSYEQYF. The CDR3 DNA is TGCGCCAGCAGCCAAGGAGAGGGACTCCGATCCTACGAGCAGTACTTC. J is TRBJ2-7 and V is TRBV4-1; TRBD2 is a possible D gene (6 bases). V shed 1 base and J shed 1 base, with 14 bases lying between them. The CDR3 is 16 residues long. The germline V gene has CDR1 MGHRA and CDR2 YSYEKL.

On this clone: Other DNA sequences of this sample code for an identical CDR3. CDR3 DNA: TGTGCCAGCAGCTTCAGCGGGAGCTCCTACAATGAGCAGTTCTTC. Translated, it gives CASSFSGSSYNEQFF. V gene TRBV11-3 combines with J gene TRBJ2-1; 8 bases map to TRBD2. Per the germline V gene, CDR1 is SGHNT and CDR2 is YENEEA. CDR3 length equals 15 residues. Trimming took 3 bases from V and 0 from J; bases not matched to a gene: 1.

The rearrangement joins TRBV3-1 (or the pseudogene TRBV3-2) to TRBJ2-7; possibly TRBD2 for D (7 bases). The CDR3 has 14 amino acids. V was clipped by 5 bases and J by 5 bases, with 16 bases between them. Germline V CDR1 and CDR2: LGHDT, YNNKEL (reference sequence). For the CDR3, the DNA is TGTGCCAGCAGCGCCCGCGGGGGCAACGACGAGCAGTACTTC. Its translation is CASSARGGNDEQYF.

The rearrangement links TRBV7-2 to TRBJ1-1, with 8 bases lining up with TRBD1. The J segment lost 5 bases and the V segment lost 5 bases, leaving 4 bases of the junction unmatched. Germline V gene lookup returns CDR1 SGHTA and CDR2 FQGNSA. The CDR3 length is 13 residues. CDR3 bases: TGTGCCAGCAGCCTGGACAGGGAGACTGAAGCTTTCTTT. This encodes CASSLDRETEAFF. The full variable domain, with the rest looked up from reference TRBV7-2 and TRBJ1-1, is GAGVSQSPSNKVTEKGKDVELRCDPISGHTALYWYRQSLGQGLEFLIYFQGNSAPDKSGLPSDRFSAERTGGSVSTLTIQRTQQEDSAVYLCASSLDRETEAFFGQGTRLTVV.

This clone was recorded only once. V is TRBV7-2 and J is TRBJ2-7; TRBD2 aligns across 9 bases. The CDR3 covers 16 residues. Germline V gene lookup returns CDR1 SGHTA and CDR2 FQGNSA. The trim removed 5 bases at V and 6 bases at J, leaving 14 bases unmatched. The DNA of the CDR3 is TGTGCCAGCAGCCCTAGCTCCGGGACTAGCCTCGGCGAGCAGTACTTC. Translation: CASSPSSGTSLGEQYF.